The 19 T cell receptor beta chains given below trace back to one sample, sequenced in a study of blood T cell repertoires in COVID-19. This table comes from immunoSEQ multiplex PCR, and its TCRdb copy is limited to in-frame clones, with some not included. This repertoire shows 93,000 or so clones, over 70% found once; its top ten account for roughly 13%. Sample: peripheral blood. Source of these receptors: a human donor in a cohort sampled during active or convalescent COVID-19.

The rearrangement uses TRBV4-1 and TRBJ1-2; perhaps TRBD1 as D (5 bases). Germline V gives CDR1 MGHRA, CDR2 YSYEKL. The CDR3 is made up of 13 amino acids. The V gene lost 3 bases and the J gene lost 1 base, with 6 bases spanning the gap. CDR3 in DNA: TGCGCCAGCAGCCACAGGGTTAACTATGGCTACACCTTC. It specifies CASSHRVNYGYTF.

This chain connects TRBV4-1 to TRBJ1-6, with D unresolved. V lost 1 base to trimming and J lost 6 bases, with 16 bases between them. The length of the CDR3 is 17 residues. CDR1 is MGHRA, CDR2 YSYEKL, per germline. The CDR3 loop reads CASSQATVIYGNSPLHF. CDR3 nucleotide sequence: TGCGCCAGCAGCCAAGCTACAGTGATTTACGGTAATTCACCCCTCCACTTT.

This clone was observed a single time. The V gene is TRBV7-9, the J gene TRBJ2-1; 10 bases are a match to TRBD2. Germline CDR1 reads SEHNR; CDR2 reads FQNEAQ (reference sequence). V lost 7 bases and J lost 7; bases outside the gene matches: 10. This CDR3 spans 15 amino acids. The CDR3 is CASTRLSGGGNEQFF. In DNA, the CDR3 is TGTGCCAGCACCCGTCTCAGCGGGGGGGGTAATGAGCAGTTCTTC.

This chain links TRBV21-1 with TRBJ2-4; the DNA was not used to check the table's D call, TRBD2. TRBV21-1 is an annotated pseudogene. The CDR3 has 18 residues. CDR3 sequence (DNA): TGTGCCAGCAGCAAAGAGGGAGGGACCCTCGTAGCCAAAAACATTCAGTACTTC. This codes for CASSKEGGTLVAKNIQYF.

The gene calls are TRBV2 and TRBJ2-7; D possibly corresponds to TRBD2 (6 bases). V lost 7 bases and J lost 2, with 12 bases in between. This CDR3 region has 13 residues. Looked up from germline, CDR1 is SNHLY and CDR2 is FYNNEI. The CDR3: CASKRLVTYEQYF. The DNA of the CDR3 is TGTGCCAGCAAACGACTAGTTACCTACGAGCAGTACTTC.

The genes are TRBV7-9 and TRBJ2-3, with a weak D call TRBD2 (6 bases). Trimming pared 5 bases from V and 1 base from J, leaving 10 bases between. The CDR3 loop spans 14 amino acids. Germline V gene data show CDR1 as SEHNR and CDR2 as FQNEAQ (reference sequence). The CDR3 is CASSGPGGTDTQYF. CDR3 in DNA: TGTGCCAGCAGCGGTCCGGGGGGCACAGATACGCAGTATTTT.

V is TRBV10-2 and J is TRBJ1-5, with 7 bases that match TRBD1. With 10 bases clipped from V and 0 bases from J, the junction kept 9 bases outside the gene matches. CDR3 length: 15 residues. Germline lookup yields CDR1 WSHSY and CDR2 SAAADI. CDR3 nucleotide sequence: TGCGCCACACAGGGGACAGTGGCTAGCAATCAGCCCCAGCATTTT. Amino acids: CATQGTVASNQPQHF.

The CDR3 spells CASSLAGVAEAFF. CDR3 DNA: TGTGCCAGCAGTTTAGCGGGAGTGGCTGAAGCTTTCTTT. V and J are TRBV12-3 or TRBV12-4 and TRBJ1-1; no definite D call. This CDR3 comprises 13 residues. Deletions cut 0 bases from V and 6 bases from J, with 8 bases between.

There are a few counts of this clone. This rearrangement joins TRBV18 to TRBJ2-7, with 9 bases fitting TRBD1. This CDR3 is 15 amino acids long. Unmatched junction bases numbered 6, after V lost 3 bases and J lost 3 bases. Germline V gene data show CDR1 as KGHSH and CDR2 as LQKENI. The CDR3 DNA sequence: TGTGCCAGCTCACCCTCGACAGGGGGTAGCTACGAGCAGTACTTC. As protein: CASSPSTGGSYEQYF.

The chain joins TRBV3-1 (or the pseudogene TRBV3-2) to TRBJ2-3, with D perhaps TRBD2 (6 bases). Trimming took 0 bases from V and 2 from J, leaving 15 bases between them. CDR3 length: 17 residues. CDR1 is LGHDT, CDR2 YNNKEL, per germline (reference sequence). The CDR3 nucleotides are TGTGCCAGCAGCCAAGATCTTCCGGGGGTCGCCACAGATACGCAGTATTTT. The encoded protein is CASSQDLPGVATDTQYF.

This chain joins TRBV15 and TRBJ2-7; maybe TRBD1 (5 bases). CDR3 size: 14 residues. V was cut by 3 bases and J by 6 bases, with 15 bases left in between. Germline CDR1 reads LNHNV; CDR2 reads YYDKDF (reference sequence). CDR3 coding DNA: TGTGCCACCAGCAGGGATGGGGCGTCTTTCGAGCAGTACTTC. Protein sequence: CATSRDGASFEQYF.

V is TRBV7-2 and J is TRBJ2-4, with a weak D call TRBD1 (6 bases). The CDR3 spans 14 residues. Germline CDR1 and CDR2: SGHTA and FQGNSA. V dropped 2 bases and J dropped 9 bases, with 14 bases sitting between them. In DNA form, the CDR3 reads TGTGCCAGCAGCTTATGGGGGCTCAACATCATTCAGTACTTC. This gives the protein CASSLWGLNIIQYF.

The CDR3 loop is CASSKQGREDEQYF. CDR3 coding DNA: TGTGCCAGCAGCAAACAGGGGAGAGAGGACGAGCAGTACTTC. The chain has TRBV6-5 and TRBJ2-7; TRBD1 matches at 7 bases. This CDR3 comprises 14 residues. CDR1 and CDR2 from the germline V gene are MNHEY and SVGAGI. Trimming removed 6 bases from V and 5 bases from J; junction bases left unmatched: 10.

This clone is a singleton in its sample. The chain carries TRBV4-2 and TRBJ2-5, with D possibly TRBD1 on 6 matching bases. The CDR3 loop spans 15 amino acids. The ends were cut back, 0 bases at V and 1 base at J, with 9 bases in the middle. In germline, CDR1 is LGHNA, CDR2 YNFKEQ. CDR3 in DNA: TGTGCCAGCAGCCAAGATGACAGGACCCAAGAGACCCAGTACTTC. The encoded protein is CASSQDDRTQETQYF.

This clone occurred once. This chain connects TRBV5-1 to TRBJ2-7, with D perhaps matching TRBD2 (6 bases). The V and J ends lost 4 bases and 0 bases respectively, with 17 bases between them. The length of the CDR3 is 16 residues. In germline, CDR1 is SGHRS, CDR2 YFSETQ. The CDR3 sequence: CASSRGSRVVSYEQYF. As DNA, the CDR3 is TGCGCCAGCAGCCGGGGGAGCCGGGTCGTCTCCTACGAGCAGTACTTC.

This chain links TRBV28 with TRBJ2-3; 7 bases are a match to TRBD2. V was clipped by 9 bases and J by 0 bases; unmatched bases: 6. The CDR3 is made up of 14 amino acids. Germline CDR1 and CDR2: MDHEN and SYDVKM. The CDR3 sequence: CASFSGTSTDTQYF. DNA for the CDR3: TGTGCCAGTTTCAGCGGGACTAGCACAGATACGCAGTATTTT.

This clone was seen ten or more times. The chain recombines TRBV19 with TRBJ1-1; D ambiguous. CDR3 length equals 14 residues. V was cut by 7 bases and J by 0 bases, with 12 bases left in between. Germline loops: CDR1 LNHDA, CDR2 SQIVND (reference sequence). CDR3 sequence reads: CASIQTSMNTEAFF. As DNA, the CDR3 is TGTGCCAGTATCCAGACATCTATGAACACTGAAGCTTTCTTT.

The chain is built from TRBV9 and TRBJ2-5, with D possibly TRBD1 on 5 matching bases. CDR1 and CDR2 from the germline V gene are SGDLS and YYNGEE. CDR3 length: 13 residues. Trimming cost V 4 bases and J 5 bases, with 12 bases left between them. The CDR3, as DNA: TGTGCCAGCAGCCCGGACAACATTGAGACCCAGTACTTC. Residues: CASSPDNIETQYF.

This sequence joins TRBV24-1 and TRBJ1-4; 11 bases agree with TRBD1. The CDR3 is 15 amino acids. V was clipped by 3 bases and J by 10 bases; unmatched bases: 6. Germline V gene data show CDR1 as KGHDR and CDR2 as SFDVKD. The CDR3 DNA reads as TGTGCCACCAGTGATACCGGACAGGGGGCGTTAAAACTGTTTTTT. This sequence encodes CATSDTGQGALKLFF.